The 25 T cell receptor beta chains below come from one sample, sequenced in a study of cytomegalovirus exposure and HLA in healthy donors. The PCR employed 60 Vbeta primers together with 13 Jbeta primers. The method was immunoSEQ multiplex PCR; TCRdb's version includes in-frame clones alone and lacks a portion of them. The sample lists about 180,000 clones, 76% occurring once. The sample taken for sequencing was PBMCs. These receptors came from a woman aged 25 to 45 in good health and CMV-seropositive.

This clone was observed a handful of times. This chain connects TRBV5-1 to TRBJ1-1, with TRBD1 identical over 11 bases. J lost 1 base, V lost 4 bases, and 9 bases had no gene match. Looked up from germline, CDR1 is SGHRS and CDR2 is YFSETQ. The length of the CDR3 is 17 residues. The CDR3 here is CASSPSGQGVANTEAFF. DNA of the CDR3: TGCGCCAGCAGCCCCTCGGGACAGGGGGTAGCGAACACTGAAGCTTTCTTT.

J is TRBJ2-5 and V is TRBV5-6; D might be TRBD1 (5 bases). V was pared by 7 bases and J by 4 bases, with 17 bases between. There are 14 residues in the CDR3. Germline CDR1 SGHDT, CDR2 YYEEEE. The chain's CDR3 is CASRRRFRGETQYF. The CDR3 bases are TGTGCCAGCCGCCGCAGGTTTAGGGGAGAGACCCAGTACTTC.

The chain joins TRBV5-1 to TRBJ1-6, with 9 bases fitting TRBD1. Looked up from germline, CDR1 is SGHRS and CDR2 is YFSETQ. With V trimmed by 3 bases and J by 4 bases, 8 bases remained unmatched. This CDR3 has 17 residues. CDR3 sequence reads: CASSYRDRDFYNSPLHF. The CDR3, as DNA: TGCGCCAGCAGCTACCGGGACAGGGATTTTTATAATTCACCCCTCCACTTT.

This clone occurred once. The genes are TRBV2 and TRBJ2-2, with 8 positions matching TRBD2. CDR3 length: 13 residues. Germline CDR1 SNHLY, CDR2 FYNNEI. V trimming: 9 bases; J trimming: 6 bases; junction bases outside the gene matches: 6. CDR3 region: CASRGGSAGELFF. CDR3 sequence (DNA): TGTGCCAGTCGGGGGGGGTCGGCCGGGGAGCTGTTTTTT.

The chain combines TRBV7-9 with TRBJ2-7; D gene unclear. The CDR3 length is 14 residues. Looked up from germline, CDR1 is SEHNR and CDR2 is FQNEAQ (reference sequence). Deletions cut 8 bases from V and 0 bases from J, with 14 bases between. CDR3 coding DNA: TGTGCCAGCTCCCCCACAGTGAGCTCCTACGAGCAGTACTTC. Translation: CASSPTVSSYEQYF.

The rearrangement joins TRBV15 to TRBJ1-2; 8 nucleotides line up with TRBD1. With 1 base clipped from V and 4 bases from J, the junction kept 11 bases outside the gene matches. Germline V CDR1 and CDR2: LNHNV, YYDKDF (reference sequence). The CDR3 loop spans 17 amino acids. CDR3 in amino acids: CATSRAPGGPEAYGYTF. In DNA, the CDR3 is TGTGCCACCAGCAGAGCCCCAGGGGGCCCAGAGGCCTATGGCTACACCTTC.

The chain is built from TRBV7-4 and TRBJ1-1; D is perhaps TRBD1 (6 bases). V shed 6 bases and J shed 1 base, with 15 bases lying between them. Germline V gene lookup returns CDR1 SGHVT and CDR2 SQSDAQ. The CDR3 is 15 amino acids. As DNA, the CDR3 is TGTGCCAGCAGGGATCAACAGGGAACGAACACTGAAGCTTTCTTT. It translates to CASRDQQGTNTEAFF. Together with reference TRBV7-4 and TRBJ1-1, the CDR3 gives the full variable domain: GAGVSQSPRYKVAKRGRDVALRCDSISGHVTLYWYRQTLGQGSEVLTYSQSDAQRDKSGRPSGRFSAERPERSVSTLKIQRTEQGDSAVYLCASRDQQGTNTEAFFGQGTRLTVV.

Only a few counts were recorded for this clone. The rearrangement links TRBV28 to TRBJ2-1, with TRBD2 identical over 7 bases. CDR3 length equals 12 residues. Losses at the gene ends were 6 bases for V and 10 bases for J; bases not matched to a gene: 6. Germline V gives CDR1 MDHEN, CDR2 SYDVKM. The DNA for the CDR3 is TGTGCCAGCAGCTCTAGCGGACACGAGCAGTTCTTC. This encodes CASSSSGHEQFF.

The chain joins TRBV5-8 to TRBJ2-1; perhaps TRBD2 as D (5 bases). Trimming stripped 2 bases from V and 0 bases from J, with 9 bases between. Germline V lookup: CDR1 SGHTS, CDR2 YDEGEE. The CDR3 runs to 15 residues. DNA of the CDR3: TGTGCCAGCAGCTTCAGCGGTTACTCCTACAATGAGCAGTTCTTC. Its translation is CASSFSGYSYNEQFF.

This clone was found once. The CDR3 is CASSLGAGGNEQFF. The CDR3 region has the DNA TGTGCCAGCAGCTTGGGGGCAGGGGGAAATGAGCAGTTCTTC. The chain carries TRBV11-2 and TRBJ2-1; TRBD1 agrees at 7 bases. V lost 3 bases and J lost 7; bases outside the gene matches: 6. The CDR3 is 14 amino acids. Germline V CDR1 and CDR2: SGHAT, FQNNGV. The entire variable domain, with the rest obtained from reference TRBV11-2 and TRBJ2-1, is as follows: EAGVAQSPRYKIIEKRQSVAFWCNPISGHATLYWYQQILGQGPKLLIQFQNNGVVDDSQLPKDRFSAERLKGVDSTLKIQPAKLEDSAVYLCASSLGAGGNEQFFGPGTRLTVL.

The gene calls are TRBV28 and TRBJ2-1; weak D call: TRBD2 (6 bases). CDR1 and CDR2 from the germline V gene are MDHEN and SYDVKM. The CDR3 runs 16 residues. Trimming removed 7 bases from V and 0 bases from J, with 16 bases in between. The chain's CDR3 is CASTTGGVSSYNEQFF. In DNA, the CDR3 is TGTGCCAGCACCACTGGAGGGGTAAGCTCCTACAATGAGCAGTTCTTC.

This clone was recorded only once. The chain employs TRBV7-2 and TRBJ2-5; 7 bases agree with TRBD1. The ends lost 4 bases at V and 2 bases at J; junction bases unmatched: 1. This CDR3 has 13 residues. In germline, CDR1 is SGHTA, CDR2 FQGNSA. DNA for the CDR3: TGTGCCAGCAGCTGGGGACAGCAAGAGACCCAGTACTTC. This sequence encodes CASSWGQQETQYF.

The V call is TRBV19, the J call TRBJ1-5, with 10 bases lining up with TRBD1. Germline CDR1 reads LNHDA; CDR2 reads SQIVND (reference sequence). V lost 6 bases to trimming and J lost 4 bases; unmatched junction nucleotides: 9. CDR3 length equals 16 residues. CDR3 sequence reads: CASRVNRDRGNQPQHF. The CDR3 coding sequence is TGTGCCAGTAGGGTTAACCGGGACAGGGGTAATCAGCCCCAGCATTTT.

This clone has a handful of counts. The CDR3 region is CASSMGGTSNEKLFF. DNA for the CDR3: TGTGCCAGTAGTATGGGAGGGACGTCTAATGAAAAACTGTTTTTT. The rearrangement joins TRBV19 to TRBJ1-4; TRBD1 is a possible D gene (5 bases). CDR1 and CDR2 (germline): LNHDA, SQIVND (reference sequence). The CDR3 is made up of 15 amino acids. V lost 3 bases and J 3 bases, leaving 11 bases between the germline ends.

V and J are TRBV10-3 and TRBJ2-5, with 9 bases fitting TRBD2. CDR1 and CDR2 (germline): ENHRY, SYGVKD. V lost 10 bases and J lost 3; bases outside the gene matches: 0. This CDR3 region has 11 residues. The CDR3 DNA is TGTGCCAGCGGGGGGGAAGAGACCCAGTACTTC. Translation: CASGGEETQYF.

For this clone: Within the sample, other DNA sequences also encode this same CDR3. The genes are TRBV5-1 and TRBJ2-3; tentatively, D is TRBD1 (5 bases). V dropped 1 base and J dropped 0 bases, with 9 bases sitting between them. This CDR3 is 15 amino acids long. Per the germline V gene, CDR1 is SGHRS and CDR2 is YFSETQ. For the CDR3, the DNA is TGCGCCAGCAGCTTGCGAGACAGAAGCACAGATACGCAGTATTTT. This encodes CASSLRDRSTDTQYF.

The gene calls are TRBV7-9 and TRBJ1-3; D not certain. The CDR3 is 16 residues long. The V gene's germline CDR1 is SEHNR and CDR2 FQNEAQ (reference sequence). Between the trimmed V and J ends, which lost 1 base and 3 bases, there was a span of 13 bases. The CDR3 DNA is TGTGCCAGCAGCTTAGAGGAGGCCGCCCGTGGAAACACCATATATTTT. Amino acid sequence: CASSLEEAARGNTIYF. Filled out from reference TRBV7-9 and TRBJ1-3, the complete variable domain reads DTGVSQNPRHKITKRGQNVTFRCDPISEHNRLYWYRQTLGQGPEFLTYFQNEAQLEKSRLLSDRFSAERPKGSFSTLEIQRTEQGDSAMYLCASSLEEAARGNTIYFGEGSWLTVV.

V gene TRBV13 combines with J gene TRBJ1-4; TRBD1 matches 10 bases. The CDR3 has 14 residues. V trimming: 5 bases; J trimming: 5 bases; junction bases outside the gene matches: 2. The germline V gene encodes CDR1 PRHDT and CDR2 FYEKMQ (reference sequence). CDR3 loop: CASSGQGENEKLFF. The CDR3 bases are TGTGCCAGCAGCGGACAGGGGGAGAATGAAAAACTGTTTTTT.

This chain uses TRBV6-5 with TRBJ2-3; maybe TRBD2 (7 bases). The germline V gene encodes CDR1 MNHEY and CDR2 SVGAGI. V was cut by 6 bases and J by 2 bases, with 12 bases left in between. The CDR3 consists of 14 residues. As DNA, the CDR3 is TGTGCCAGCAGCGACGGGGGGCCCACAGATACGCAGTATTTT. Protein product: CASSDGGPTDTQYF.

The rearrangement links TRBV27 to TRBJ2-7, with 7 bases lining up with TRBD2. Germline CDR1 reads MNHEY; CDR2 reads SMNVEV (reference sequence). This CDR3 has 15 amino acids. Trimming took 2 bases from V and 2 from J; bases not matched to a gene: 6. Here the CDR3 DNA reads TGTGCCAGCAGTTTAGGGAGGGCCTCCCCCTACGAGCAGTACTTC. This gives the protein CASSLGRASPYEQYF.

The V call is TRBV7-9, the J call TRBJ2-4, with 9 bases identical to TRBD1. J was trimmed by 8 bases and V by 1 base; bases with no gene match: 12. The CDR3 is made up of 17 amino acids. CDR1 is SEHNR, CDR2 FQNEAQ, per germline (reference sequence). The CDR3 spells CASSLGTGALVKDIQYF. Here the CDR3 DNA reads TGTGCCAGCAGCTTAGGGACAGGGGCCCTCGTTAAGGACATTCAGTACTTC.

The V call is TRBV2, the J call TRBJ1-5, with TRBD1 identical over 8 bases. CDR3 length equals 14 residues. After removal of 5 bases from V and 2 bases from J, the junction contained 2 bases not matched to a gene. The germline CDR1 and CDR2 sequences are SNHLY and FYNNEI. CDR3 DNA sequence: TGTGCCAGCAGTCAGGGGGCAGGCAATCAGCCCCAGCATTTT. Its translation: CASSQGAGNQPQHF.

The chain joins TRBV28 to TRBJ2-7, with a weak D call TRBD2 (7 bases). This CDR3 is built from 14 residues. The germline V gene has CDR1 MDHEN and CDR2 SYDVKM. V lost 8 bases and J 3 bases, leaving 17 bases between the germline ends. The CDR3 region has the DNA TGTGCCAGCGTTAGGAGGGGGGGCCTCTACGAGCAGTACTTC. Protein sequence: CASVRRGGLYEQYF.

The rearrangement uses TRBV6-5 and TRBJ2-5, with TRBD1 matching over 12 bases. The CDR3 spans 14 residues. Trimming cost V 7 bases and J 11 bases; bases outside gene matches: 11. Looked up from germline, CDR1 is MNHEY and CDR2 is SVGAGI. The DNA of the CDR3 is TGTGCCAGCACAGCCGGGACAGGGGGCTATGAGCAGTACTTC. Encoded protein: CASTAGTGGYEQYF.

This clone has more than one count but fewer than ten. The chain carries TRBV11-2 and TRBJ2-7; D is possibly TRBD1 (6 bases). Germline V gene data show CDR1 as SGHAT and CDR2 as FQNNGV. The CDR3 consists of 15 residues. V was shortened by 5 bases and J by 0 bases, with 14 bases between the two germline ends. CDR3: CASSLLQGSSYEQYF. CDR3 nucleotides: TGTGCCAGCAGCCTACTACAGGGCAGCTCCTACGAGCAGTACTTC.